These 9 T cell receptor beta chains originate from one sample sequenced in a study of CD8+CD57+ T cells in acquired aplastic anemia. CDR3 and TCR beta VDJ profiling relied on genomic DNA as the template. TCRdb recomputed calls from the reads with MiXCR, one row per CDR3 protein. This table holds fewer than 300,000 distinct CDR3 sequences, 65% to 90% found once. All patients picked for sequencing had shown, by flow cytometry, an expansion of CD8+CD57+ cells. Sequencing was done on a sample of sorted CD4+, CD8+, or CD8+CD57+ T cells (not recorded which) from PBMCs. Receptors originate from a human donor with aplastic anemia.

The chain has TRBV7-2 and TRBJ2-7; 10 nucleotides agree with TRBD1. The germline CDR1 and CDR2 sequences are SGHTA and FQGNSA. This CDR3 is built from 15 residues. V was pared by 3 bases and J by 4 bases, with 6 bases of the junction left unmatched. The CDR3 DNA reads TGTGCCAGCAGCTTGACAGGGGGCTGGGGGTACGAGCAGTACGTC. Residues: CASSLTGGWGYEQYV.

The rearrangement joins TRBV5-5 to TRBJ1-2; D might be TRBD1 (5 bases). The V gene lost 2 bases and the J gene lost 2 bases, with 13 bases spanning the gap. The CDR3 covers 15 residues. Germline CDR1 is SGHKS and CDR2 is YYEKEE (reference sequence). CDR3 loop: CASSFHTGKNYGYTF. In nucleotides, the CDR3 is TGTGCCAGCAGCTTTCATACAGGAAAAAACTATGGCTACACCTTC.

The count of this clonotype is one. The rearrangement uses TRBV11-3 and TRBJ2-3, with D possibly matching TRBD1 (5 bases). The V end was cut by 1 base, the J end by 0 bases, with 14 bases between. CDR3 length: 17 amino acids. Germline V gene data show CDR1 as SGHNT and CDR2 as YENEEA. CDR3 bases: TGTGCCAGCAGCTTAGGTCTGACAGACCCTAGCACAGATACGCAGTATTTT. Protein sequence: CASSLGLTDPSTDTQYF.

The chain links TRBV6-1 to TRBJ2-1, with 11 bases aligning to TRBD1. This CDR3 is built from 14 residues. CDR1 and CDR2 (germline): MNHNS, SASEGT. Losses at the gene ends were 6 bases for V and 6 bases for J; bases not matched to a gene: 4. The CDR3 DNA follows: TGTGCCAGCAGAACCGGGACAGGGGGCAATGAGCAGTTCTTC. Translated, it gives CASRTGTGGNEQFF.

In regard to this clonotype: One end of the junction varies from germline; a read error may be responsible. The V gene is TRBV9, the J gene TRBJ1-5; a possible D gene is TRBD1 (5 bases). Germline CDR1 is SGDLS and CDR2 is YYNGEE. CDR3 length: 14 residues. The CDR3 is CASSESHRGEPGYF. The CDR3 region has the DNA TGTGCCAGCAGCGAGTCCCATAGGGGTGAACCCGGCTATTTT.

As regards this clonotype: An end of the junction differs from the germline gene, which may be a read error. The V and J genes are TRBV5-1 and TRBJ2-3, with unresolved D. The CDR3 totals 13 residues. Germline CDR1 reads SGHRS; CDR2 reads YFSETQ. CDR3 amino acids: CASSLIGFPRQYF. The DNA of the CDR3 is TGTGCCAGCAGCTTAATTGGCTTCCCGAGGCAGTATTTT.

The chain joins TRBV25-1 to TRBJ2-1, with D hard to call. CDR1 is MGHDK, CDR2 SYGVNS, per germline. The CDR3 covers 16 residues. V was pared by 7 bases and J by 0 bases, with 16 bases between. CDR3 region: CASIPGPRSSYNEQFF. CDR3 nucleotides: TGTGCCAGCATCCCCGGTCCGAGGAGCTCCTACAATGAGCAGTTCTTC.

On this clonotype itself: This CDR3 fails to terminate in the conserved phenylalanine or tryptophan, so it likely reflects a read error. No DNA is shown, since the ends of the CDR3 on it are uncertain; the CDR3 is the one TCRdb lists. CDR3 residues: CASSVASSYTDT. V is TRBV7-3 and J is TRBJ2-3. Germline loops: CDR1 SGHTA, CDR2 FQGTGA. The CDR3 numbers 12 amino acids, ends counted.

V is TRBV2 and J is TRBJ2-3; D remains unclear. V was clipped by 8 bases and J by 0 bases, with 9 bases between them. The CDR3 runs to 13 residues. Germline values: CDR1 SNHLY, CDR2 FYNNEI. The CDR3 loop is CASGFDSTDTQYF. The CDR3 DNA reads TGTGCCAGCGGGTTTGACAGCACAGATACGCAGTATTTT.